The sequence of this T cell receptor beta chain was determined in a study of blood T cells in healthy people across ages. The sample holds a few counts of this clonotype. V gave up 4 bases and J gave up 7 bases, with 13 bases separating them. There are 12 residues in the CDR3. From germline, CDR1 is SQVTM and CDR2 ANQGSEA. Then a second PCR, running roughly 7 to 11 cycles, was carried out with a sample-barcoded 5' primer and a J-beta primer mix. MiXCR was run by TCRdb on the 5' RACE reads, yielding one entry per CDR3 protein. Among approximately 2,000,000 distinct CDR3 sequences, about two fifths were seen once, and the ten largest hold roughly 23%.

Sequencing input: blood. J is TRBJ1-2 and V is TRBV29-1; D not certain. This sequence was found in a human donor in good health. In DNA, the CDR3 is TGCAGCGTTGTATCTTATTACCGTGGCTACACCTTC. Its translation is CSVVSYYRGYTF.